The T cell receptor beta chain described here comes from a study of PD-L1 blockade in urothelial cancer. Overall study: Samples came from 3 weeks, at the second dose, and 6 weeks into treatment.

This CDR3 contains 18 residues. Trimming removed 1 base at V and 0 bases at J, with 18 bases between. The germline V gene has CDR1 SGHAT and CDR2 FQNNGV. Time point given: peripheral blood 6 weeks after treatment start. Data came from immunoSEQ multiplex PCR; TCRdb stores just in-frame clones and leaves some out. The sample yields 100,000 to 150,000 clones, 86% seen once. J is TRBJ2-5 and V is TRBV11-2, with a tentative D call TRBD1 (6 bases). The sample in question was PBMCs, obtained around atezolizumab (anti-PD-L1) treatment. This TCR was recovered from a man in his forties or fifties with urothelial cancer. CDR3 in amino acids: CASSLVSSRGRNQETQYF. As DNA, the CDR3 is TGTGCCAGCAGCTTAGTATCTTCTAGGGGGAGAAACCAAGAGACCCAGTACTTC.